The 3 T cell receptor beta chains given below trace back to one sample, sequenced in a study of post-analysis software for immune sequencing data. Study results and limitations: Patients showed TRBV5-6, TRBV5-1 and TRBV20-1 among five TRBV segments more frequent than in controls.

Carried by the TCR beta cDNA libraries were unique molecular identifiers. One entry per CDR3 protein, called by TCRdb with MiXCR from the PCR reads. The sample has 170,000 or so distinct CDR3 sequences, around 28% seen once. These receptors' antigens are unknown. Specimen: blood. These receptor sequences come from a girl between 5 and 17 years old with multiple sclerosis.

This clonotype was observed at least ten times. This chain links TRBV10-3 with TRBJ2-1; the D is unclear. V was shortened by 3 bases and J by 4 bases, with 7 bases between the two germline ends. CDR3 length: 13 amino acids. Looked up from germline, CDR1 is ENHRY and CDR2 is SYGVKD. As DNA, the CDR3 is TGTGCCATCAGTGAATCCGCATACAATGAGCAGTTCTTC. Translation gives CAISESAYNEQFF.

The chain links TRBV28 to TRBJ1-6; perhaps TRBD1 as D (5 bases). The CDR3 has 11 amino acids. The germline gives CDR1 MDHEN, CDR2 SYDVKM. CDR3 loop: CAWGTGSPLHF. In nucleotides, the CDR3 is TGTGCTTGGGGGACCGGTTCACCCCTCCACTTT.

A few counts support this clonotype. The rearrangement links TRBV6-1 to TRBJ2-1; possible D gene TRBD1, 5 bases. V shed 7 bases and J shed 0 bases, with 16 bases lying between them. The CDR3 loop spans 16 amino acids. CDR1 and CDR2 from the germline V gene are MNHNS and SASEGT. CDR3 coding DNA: TGTGCCAGCAAGGGGTTCGCCCTGACCTCCTACAATGAGCAGTTCTTC. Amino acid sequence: CASKGFALTSYNEQFF.